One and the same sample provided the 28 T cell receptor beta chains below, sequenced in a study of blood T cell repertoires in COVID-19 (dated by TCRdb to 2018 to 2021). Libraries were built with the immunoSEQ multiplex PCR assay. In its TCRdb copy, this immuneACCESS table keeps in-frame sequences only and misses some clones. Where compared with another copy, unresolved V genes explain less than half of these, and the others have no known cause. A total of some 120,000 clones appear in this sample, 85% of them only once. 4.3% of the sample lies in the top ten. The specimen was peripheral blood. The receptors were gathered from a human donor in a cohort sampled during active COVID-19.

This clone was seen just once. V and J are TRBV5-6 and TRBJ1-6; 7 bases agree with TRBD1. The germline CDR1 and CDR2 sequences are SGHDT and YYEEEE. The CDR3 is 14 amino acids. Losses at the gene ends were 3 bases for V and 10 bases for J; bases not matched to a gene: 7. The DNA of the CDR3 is TGTGCCAGCAGCTCGGATAGGGACAGATCACCCCTCCACTTT. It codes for CASSSDRDRSPLHF.

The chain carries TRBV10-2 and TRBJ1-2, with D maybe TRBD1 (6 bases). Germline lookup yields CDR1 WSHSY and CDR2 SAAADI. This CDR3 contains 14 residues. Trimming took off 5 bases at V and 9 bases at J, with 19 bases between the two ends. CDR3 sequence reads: CASSPQGFLLSYTF. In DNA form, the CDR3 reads TGCGCCAGCAGTCCACAGGGCTTTTTATTAAGCTACACCTTC.

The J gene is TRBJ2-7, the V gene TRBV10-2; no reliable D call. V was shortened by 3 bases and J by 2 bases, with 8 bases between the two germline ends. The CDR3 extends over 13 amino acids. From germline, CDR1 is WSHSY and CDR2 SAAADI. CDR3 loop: CASSDNSPYEQYV. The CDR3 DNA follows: TGCGCCAGCAGTGATAACAGCCCCTACGAGCAGTACGTC.

The chain's CDR3 is CASSQGTGVGQPQHF. DNA for the CDR3: TGCGCCAGCAGCCAAGGGACAGGGGTAGGTCAGCCCCAGCATTTT. V usage is TRBV4-3 and J usage is TRBJ1-5, with 9 bases lining up with TRBD1. The V and J ends lost 1 base and 6 bases, in that order; junction bases with no gene match: 4. Germline loops: CDR1 LGHNA, CDR2 YSLEER. CDR3 length: 15 amino acids.

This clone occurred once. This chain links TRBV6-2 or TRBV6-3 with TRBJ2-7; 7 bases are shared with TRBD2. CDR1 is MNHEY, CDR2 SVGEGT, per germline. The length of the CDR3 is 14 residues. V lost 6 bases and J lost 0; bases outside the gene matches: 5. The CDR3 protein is CASSASGSSYEQYV. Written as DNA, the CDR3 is TGTGCCAGCAGCGCTAGCGGCTCCTCCTACGAGCAGTACGTC.

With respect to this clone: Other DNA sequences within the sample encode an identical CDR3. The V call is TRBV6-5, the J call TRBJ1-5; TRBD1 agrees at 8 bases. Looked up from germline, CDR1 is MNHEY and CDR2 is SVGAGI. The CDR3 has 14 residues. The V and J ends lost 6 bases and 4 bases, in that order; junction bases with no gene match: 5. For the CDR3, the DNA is TGTGCCAGCAGGACAGGGGAAGATAATCAGCCCCAGCATTTT. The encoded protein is CASRTGEDNQPQHF.

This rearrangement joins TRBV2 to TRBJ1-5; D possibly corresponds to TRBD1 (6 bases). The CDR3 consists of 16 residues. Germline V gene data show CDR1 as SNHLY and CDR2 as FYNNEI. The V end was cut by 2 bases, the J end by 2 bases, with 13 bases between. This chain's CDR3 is CASSEMTWTGNQPQHF. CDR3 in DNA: TGTGCCAGCAGTGAAATGACTTGGACAGGCAATCAGCCCCAGCATTTT.

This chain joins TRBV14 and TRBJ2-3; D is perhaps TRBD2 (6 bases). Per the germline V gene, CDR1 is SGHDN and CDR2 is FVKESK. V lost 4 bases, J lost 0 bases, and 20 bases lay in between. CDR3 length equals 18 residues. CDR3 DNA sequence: TGTGCCAGCAGCCCCCTCGCGGGAAGGGCCCTAAGCACAGATACGCAGTATTTT. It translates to CASSPLAGRALSTDTQYF.

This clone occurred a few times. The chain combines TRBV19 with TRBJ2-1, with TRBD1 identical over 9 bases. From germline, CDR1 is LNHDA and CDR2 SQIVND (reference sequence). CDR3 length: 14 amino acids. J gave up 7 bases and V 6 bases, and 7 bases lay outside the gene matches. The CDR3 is CASRSDRGRNEQFF. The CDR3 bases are TGTGCCAGTAGATCAGACAGGGGGAGGAATGAGCAGTTCTTC.

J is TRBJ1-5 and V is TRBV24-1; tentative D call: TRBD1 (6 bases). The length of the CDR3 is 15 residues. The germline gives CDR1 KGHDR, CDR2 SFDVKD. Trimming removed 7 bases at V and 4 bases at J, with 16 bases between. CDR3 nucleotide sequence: TGTGCCACCAGGGGAGGGGGATCGGGGAATCAGCCCCAGCATTTT. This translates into CATRGGGSGNQPQHF.

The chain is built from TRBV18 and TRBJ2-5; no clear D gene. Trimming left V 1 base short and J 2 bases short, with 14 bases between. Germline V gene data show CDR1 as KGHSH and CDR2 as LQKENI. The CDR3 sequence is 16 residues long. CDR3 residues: CASSPLFEKTQETQYF. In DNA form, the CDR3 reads TGTGCCAGCTCACCACTTTTTGAGAAGACTCAAGAGACCCAGTACTTC.

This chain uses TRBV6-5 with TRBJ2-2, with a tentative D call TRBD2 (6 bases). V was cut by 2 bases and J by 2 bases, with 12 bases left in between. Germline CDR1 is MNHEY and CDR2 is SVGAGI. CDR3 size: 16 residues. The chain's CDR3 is CASSYHSGSNTGELFF. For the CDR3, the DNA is TGTGCCAGCAGTTACCATTCCGGGAGTAACACCGGGGAGCTGTTTTTT.

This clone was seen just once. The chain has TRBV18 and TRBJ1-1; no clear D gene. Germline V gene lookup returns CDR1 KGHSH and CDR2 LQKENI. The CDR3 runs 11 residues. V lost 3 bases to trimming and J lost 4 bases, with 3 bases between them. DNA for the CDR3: TGTGCCAGCTCACCTATCACTGAAGCTTTCTTT. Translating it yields CASSPITEAFF.

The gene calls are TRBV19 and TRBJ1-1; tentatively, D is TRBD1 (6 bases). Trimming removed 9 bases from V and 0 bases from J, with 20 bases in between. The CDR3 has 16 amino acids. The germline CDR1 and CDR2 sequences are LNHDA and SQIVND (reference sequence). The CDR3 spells CASQGIGQPMNTEAFF. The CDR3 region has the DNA TGTGCCAGCCAAGGGATCGGACAGCCAATGAACACTGAAGCTTTCTTT.

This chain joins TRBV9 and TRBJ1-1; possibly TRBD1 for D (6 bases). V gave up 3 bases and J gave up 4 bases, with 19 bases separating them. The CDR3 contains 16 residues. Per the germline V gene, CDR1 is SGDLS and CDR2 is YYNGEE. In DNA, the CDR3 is TGTGCCAGCAGCGACCGGGACGGGAGGGGGGGCACTGAAGCTTTCTTT. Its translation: CASSDRDGRGGTEAFF. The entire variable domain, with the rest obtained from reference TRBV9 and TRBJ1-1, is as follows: DSGVTQTPKHLITATGQRVTLRCSPRSGDLSVYWYQQSLDQGLQFLIQYYNGEERAKGNILERFSAQQFPDLHSELNLSSLELGDSALYFCASSDRDGRGGTEAFFGQGTRLTVV.

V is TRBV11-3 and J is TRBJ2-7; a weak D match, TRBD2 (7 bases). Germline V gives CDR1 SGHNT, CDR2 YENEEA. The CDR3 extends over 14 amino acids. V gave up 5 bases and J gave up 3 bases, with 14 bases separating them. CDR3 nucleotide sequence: TGTGCCAGCAGCCTGACGGGGGGCGGCTACGAGCAGTACTTC. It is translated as CASSLTGGGYEQYF.

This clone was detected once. CDR3 sequence (DNA): TGCGCCAGCAGCCAGGTGACTAGCGGGAGGCCCTCCTACGAGCAGTACGTC. Protein: CASSQVTSGRPSYEQYV. The V call is TRBV4-3, the J call TRBJ2-7, with 13 bases aligning to TRBD2. J was trimmed by 0 bases and V by 3 bases; bases with no gene match: 5. Germline V gene data show CDR1 as LGHNA and CDR2 as YSLEER. There are 17 residues in the CDR3.

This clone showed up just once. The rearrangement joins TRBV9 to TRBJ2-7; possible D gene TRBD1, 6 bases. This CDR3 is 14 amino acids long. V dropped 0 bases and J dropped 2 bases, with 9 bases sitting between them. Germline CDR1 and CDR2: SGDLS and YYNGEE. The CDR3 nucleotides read TGTGCCAGCAGCGTAGGAGGGGGTACCTACGAGCAGTACTTC. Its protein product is CASSVGGGTYEQYF.

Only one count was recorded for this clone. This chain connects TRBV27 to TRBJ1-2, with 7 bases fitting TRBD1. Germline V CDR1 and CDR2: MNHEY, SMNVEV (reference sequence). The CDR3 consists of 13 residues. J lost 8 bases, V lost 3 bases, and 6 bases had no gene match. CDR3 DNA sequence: TGTGCCAGCAGTTTGGAGGGGGCCGGAGGCTACACCTTC. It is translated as CASSLEGAGGYTF.

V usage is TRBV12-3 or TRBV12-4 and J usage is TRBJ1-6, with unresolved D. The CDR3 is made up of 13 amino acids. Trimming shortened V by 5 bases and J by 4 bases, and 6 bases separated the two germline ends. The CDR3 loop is CASSQVYNSPLHF. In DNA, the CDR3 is TGTGCCAGCAGTCAGGTTTATAATTCACCCCTCCACTTT.

CDR3 DNA sequence: TGTGCCAGCAGTATGACAGGGGTCAATGAAAAACTGTTTTTT. Translating it yields CASSMTGVNEKLFF. The chain combines TRBV2 with TRBJ1-4, with TRBD1 matching over 8 bases. Trimming cost V 5 bases and J 5 bases; bases outside gene matches: 4. CDR1 and CDR2 (germline): SNHLY, FYNNEI. This CDR3 has 14 residues.

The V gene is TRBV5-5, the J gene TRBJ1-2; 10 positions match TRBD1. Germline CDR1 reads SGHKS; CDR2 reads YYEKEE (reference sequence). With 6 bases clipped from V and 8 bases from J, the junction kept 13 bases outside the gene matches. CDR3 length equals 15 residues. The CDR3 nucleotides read TGTGCCAGCACTTTGGAGGGACAGGGGATTACGGGCTACACCTTC. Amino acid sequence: CASTLEGQGITGYTF.

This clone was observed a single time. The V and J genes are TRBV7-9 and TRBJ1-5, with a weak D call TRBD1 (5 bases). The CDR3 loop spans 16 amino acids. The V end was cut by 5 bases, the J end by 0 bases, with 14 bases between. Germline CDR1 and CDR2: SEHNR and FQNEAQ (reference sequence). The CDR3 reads CASSPAGGYSNQPQHF. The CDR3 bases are TGTGCCAGCAGCCCAGCGGGGGGTTATAGCAATCAGCCCCAGCATTTT. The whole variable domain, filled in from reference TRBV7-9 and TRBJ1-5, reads DTGVSQNPRHKITKRGQNVTFRCDPISEHNRLYWYRQTLGQGPEFLTYFQNEAQLEKSRLLSDRFSAERPKGSFSTLEIQRTEQGDSAMYLCASSPAGGYSNQPQHFGDGTRLSIL.

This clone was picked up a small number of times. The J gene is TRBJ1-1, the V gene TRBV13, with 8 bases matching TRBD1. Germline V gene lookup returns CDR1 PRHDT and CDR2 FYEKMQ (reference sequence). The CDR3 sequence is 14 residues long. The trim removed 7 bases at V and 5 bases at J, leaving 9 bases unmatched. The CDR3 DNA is TGTGCCAGCAACACTGGACAGGGAAAGACTGAAGCTTTCTTT. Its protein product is CASNTGQGKTEAFF.

The CDR3 region has the DNA TGTGCCAGCAGCTTCCCCGCTGACTTAGCCAAAAACATTCAGTACTTC. As protein: CASSFPADLAKNIQYF. The chain employs TRBV5-6 and TRBJ2-4; D not resolved. V was shortened by 2 bases and J by 0 bases, with 12 bases between the two germline ends. The CDR3 runs 16 residues. Per germline, CDR1 SGHDT and CDR2 YYEEEE.

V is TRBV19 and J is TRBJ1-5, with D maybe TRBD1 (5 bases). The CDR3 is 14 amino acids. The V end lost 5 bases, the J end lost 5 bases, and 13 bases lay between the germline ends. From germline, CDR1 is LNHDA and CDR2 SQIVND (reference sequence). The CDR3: CASSDRQNYQPQHF. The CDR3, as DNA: TGTGCCAGTAGTGATAGACAGAACTATCAGCCCCAGCATTTT.

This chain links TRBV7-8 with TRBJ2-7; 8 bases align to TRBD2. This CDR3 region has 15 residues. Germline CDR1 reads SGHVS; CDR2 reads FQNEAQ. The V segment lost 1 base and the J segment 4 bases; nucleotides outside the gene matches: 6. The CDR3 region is CASSLEGSGEYEQYF. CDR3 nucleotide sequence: TGTGCCAGCAGCTTAGAAGGTAGCGGGGAGTACGAGCAGTACTTC.

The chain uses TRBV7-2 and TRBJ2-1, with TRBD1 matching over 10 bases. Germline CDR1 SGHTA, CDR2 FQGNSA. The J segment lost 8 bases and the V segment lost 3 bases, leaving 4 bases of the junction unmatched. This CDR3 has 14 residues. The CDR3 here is CASSLTGGFDEQFF. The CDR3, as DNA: TGTGCCAGCAGCTTGACAGGGGGCTTCGATGAGCAGTTCTTC.